This T cell receptor beta chain was identified in a study of blood T cells in healthy people across ages. V dropped 7 bases and J dropped 11 bases, with 17 bases sitting between them. Germline CDR1 is MDHEN and CDR2 is SYDVKM. The CDR3 has 12 residues. A second roughly 7 to 12 cycle PCR used barcoded and J-beta primers. Researchers report that each sample yielded at least 3 million CDR3-containing paired-end reads. MiXCR was run by TCRdb on the 5' RACE reads, yielding one entry per CDR3 protein. This sample has 1,800,000 or so distinct CDR3 sequences, with about two fifths found just once. The sample comprised blood. The V gene is TRBV28, the J gene TRBJ1-1; perhaps TRBD1 as D (5 bases). The TCR comes from a human donor in good health. The CDR3 spells CASIRGVGGAFF. The CDR3 DNA reads TGTGCCAGCATCAGAGGGGTTGGTGGGGCTTTCTTT.